Listed below are T cell receptor beta chains from one sample, sequenced in a study of shared clonotypes between healthy human individuals. Assay used: immunoSEQ multiplex PCR; TCRdb lists only in-frame clones, some missing. The repertoire consists of 2 million to 3 million clones, with approximately 92% occurring once and the leading ten covering 0.11% to 0.15%. Sequenced sample: naive CD4+ T cells sorted from blood. The origin of the receptors is a man in his late teens or twenties in good health. Both conserved end residues are part of each CDR3. D genes are given only for firm matches. Some rows have no size entry. The others give once, few or many, or a class for an expanded clone.

>TRBJ2-7|TRBD1|-|TRBV30
CAWRLRDRDSYEQYF
TGTGCCTGGAGGCTCCGGGACAGGGACTCCTACGAGCAGTACTTC
>TRBJ2-3|TRBD2|once|TRBV19
CASSIEGGLAEFLARTDTQYF
TGTGCCAGTAGTATAGAGGGGGGACTAGCCGAGTTCCTCGCCCGCACAGATACGCAGTATTTT
>TRBJ1-2|-|once|TRBV7-9
CASSFRDMVGYTF
TGTGCCAGCAGCTTCCGGGACATGGTTGGCTACACCTTC
>TRBJ2-4|-|-|TRBV6-6
CASKDEGSHIQYF
TGTGCCAGCAAAGACGAGGGATCACACATTCAGTACTTC
>TRBJ1-4|-|-|TRBV2
CASREQAKLFF
TGTGCCAGCAGGGAACAGGCTAAACTGTTTTTT
>TRBJ2-1|-|-|TRBV6-1
CASLSGTNYNEQFF
TGTGCCAGTCTCTCGGGAACAAATTACAATGAGCAGTTCTTC
>TRBJ2-1|-|-|TRBV12-5
CASEINEVEQFF
TGTGCTAGTGAGATAAACGAGGTTGAGCAGTTCTTC
>TRBJ2-7|-|-|TRBV6-6
CASSSGAGLSYEQYF
TGTGCCAGCAGTTCTGGCGCGGGACTCTCCTACGAGCAGTACTTC
>TRBJ2-7|-|-|TRBV9
CASSVADGRTYEQYF
TGTGCCAGCAGCGTAGCTGACGGAAGAACCTACGAGCAGTACTTC
>TRBJ1-5|-|-|TRBV6-1
CASSVGEYSNQPQHF
TGTGCCAGCAGTGTCGGGGAATATAGCAATCAGCCCCAGCATTTT
>TRBJ2-2|TRBD1|-|TRBV14
CASSQLGQGRTGELFF
TGTGCCAGCAGCCAACTGGGACAGGGAAGGACCGGGGAGCTGTTTTTT
>TRBJ1-2|-|-|TRBV20-1
CSASRSGYTF
TGCAGTGCTAGCCGGAGTGGCTACACCTTC
>TRBJ1-4|-|-|TRBV28
CASSLPGGLGKLFF
TGTGCCAGCAGTTTACCGGGGGGGTTGGGAAAACTGTTTTTT
>TRBJ2-3|TRBD2|-|TRBV7-2
CASSSWTSRTDTQYF
TGTGCCAGCAGCTCATGGACTAGCCGCACAGATACGCAGTATTTT
>TRBJ2-1|-|-|TRBV11-2
CASSPTGTYNEQFF
TGTGCCAGCAGCCCAACCGGGACGTACAATGAGCAGTTCTTC
>TRBJ1-6|-|-|TRBV11-2
CASSPRAGSPLHF
TGTGCCAGCAGCCCGCGCGCCGGCTCACCCCTCCACTTT
>TRBJ1-2|-|-|TRBV5-1
CASSLGPMAPGSYGYTF
TGCGCCAGCAGCTTGGGACCCATGGCCCCAGGGAGCTATGGCTACACCTTC
>TRBJ2-1|TRBD2|-|TRBV2
CASRAGTSSINEQFF
TGTGCCAGCAGGGCCGGGACTAGCTCAATAAATGAGCAGTTCTTC
>TRBJ2-2|TRBD2|-|TRBV19
CASSMRLAGGVGELFF
TGTGCCAGTAGTATGCGATTAGCGGGAGGAGTCGGGGAGCTGTTTTTT
>TRBJ2-1|-|-|TRBV5-6
CASSLWSTIFYNSYNEQFF
TGTGCCAGCAGCTTGTGGAGTACCATTTTTTATAACTCCTACAATGAGCAGTTCTTC
>TRBJ2-1|-|-|TRBV28
CASSFRGHYNEQFF
TGTGCCAGCAGTTTCAGGGGCCACTACAATGAGCAGTTCTTC
>TRBJ2-7|TRBD2|-|TRBV6-5
CASSYSGGNSYEQYF
TGTGCCAGCAGTTACTCGGGGGGGAATTCATACGAGCAGTACTTC
>TRBJ2-3|-|-|TRBV6-6
CAIRGNTDTQYF
TGTGCCATTCGCGGAAACACAGATACGCAGTATTTT
>TRBJ2-1|TRBD2|-|TRBV5-1
CASRMDSGSSNEQFF
TGCGCCAGCAGGATGGATAGCGGGAGTTCGAATGAGCAGTTCTTC
>TRBJ2-1|-|-|TRBV7-2
CASSTARGGNEQFF
TGTGCCAGCAGCACCGCGAGGGGCGGCAATGAGCAGTTCTTC
>TRBJ1-5|TRBD1|-|TRBV7-2
CASSRAGQGNQPQHF
TGTGCCAGCAGCCGAGCCGGACAGGGCAATCAGCCCCAGCATTTT
>TRBJ2-6|-|-|TRBV5-6
CASSWNTISGANVLTF
TGTGCCAGCAGCTGGAATACAATCTCTGGGGCCAACGTCCTGACTTTC
>TRBJ2-7|-|-|TRBV6-6
CASSYVGGWGEQYF
TGTGCCAGCAGTTACGTGGGGGGATGGGGCGAGCAGTACTTC
>TRBJ1-2|-|-|TRBV28
CASSPGGVLLNYGYTF
TGTGCCAGCAGCCCGGGGGGGGTCCTCCTTAACTATGGCTACACCTTC
>TRBJ2-1|-|-|TRBV28
CASSLQGYEQFF
TGTGCCAGCAGTTTGCAGGGCTATGAGCAGTTCTTC
>TRBJ1-3|-|-|TRBV6-6
CASGDASSGNTIYF
TGTGCCAGCGGAGATGCGAGCTCTGGAAACACCATATATTTT
>TRBJ1-2|-|-|TRBV30
CAWTTGRGYTF
TGTGCCTGGACCACCGGGCGGGGCTACACCTTC
>TRBJ2-3|-|once|TRBV9
CASSPNPSTDTQYF
TGTGCCAGCAGCCCAAATCCTAGCACAGATACGCAGTATTTT
>TRBJ2-5|-|-|TRBV2
CASSGLNGRGLETQYF
TGTGCCAGCAGTGGTTTGAACGGGCGCGGCCTGGAGACCCAGTACTTC
>TRBJ2-7|-|-|TRBV5-1
CASSIGGGYYYEQYF
TGCGCCAGCAGCATCGGGGGAGGCTACTACTACGAGCAGTACTTC
>TRBJ1-1|-|few|TRBV2
CASSEAGTRAFF
TGTGCCAGCAGTGAAGCAGGGACAAGAGCTTTCTTT
>TRBJ2-7|TRBD1|-|TRBV28
CASSLPGQGARGSYEQYF
TGTGCCAGCAGTCTACCGGGACAGGGGGCTCGGGGCTCCTACGAGCAGTACTTC
>TRBJ2-7|-|-|TRBV6-5
CASFGTNPYEQYF
TGTGCCAGCTTCGGGACAAACCCCTACGAGCAGTACTTC
>TRBJ2-2|-|-|TRBV2
CASTSNTGELFF
TGTGCCAGCACTTCGAACACCGGGGAGCTGTTTTTT
>TRBJ2-3|TRBD2|-|TRBV6-1
CASSESLAGVSTDTQYF
TGTGCCAGCAGTGAATCGTTGGCGGGGGTGAGCACAGATACGCAGTATTTT
>TRBJ1-3|-|-|TRBV7-6
CASSLEGIGNTIYF
TGTGCCAGCAGCTTAGAGGGGATAGGAAACACCATATATTTT
>TRBJ2-3|TRBD2|once|TRBV5-1
CASTFLTSGVTDTQYF
TGCGCCAGCACCTTTTTGACTAGCGGGGTCACAGATACGCAGTATTTT
>TRBJ1-1|TRBD1|-|TRBV18
CASSPDRVSTEAFF
TGTGCCAGCTCACCGGACAGGGTGAGTACTGAAGCTTTCTTT
>TRBJ2-5|TRBD2|-|TRBV5-1
CASSLEGLAGGQETQYF
TGCGCCAGCAGCCTTGAGGGACTAGCGGGGGGCCAAGAGACCCAGTACTTC
>TRBJ2-3|TRBD2|-|TRBV27
CASSLVAGVPSTDTQYF
TGTGCCAGCAGTTTGGTAGCGGGCGTACCTAGCACAGATACGCAGTATTTT
>TRBJ2-3|TRBD2|-|TRBV5-1
CASSFVAGGSTDTQYF
TGCGCCAGCAGCTTTGTAGCGGGGGGTAGCACAGATACGCAGTATTTT
>TRBJ2-2|-|-|TRBV4-3
CASSLGELAGRIRTGELFF
TGCGCCAGCAGCCTTGGGGAACTGGCGGGACGCATACGAACCGGGGAGCTGTTTTTT
>TRBJ1-3|-|-|TRBV9
CASSLTGSENTIYF
TGTGCCAGCAGCTTGACAGGAAGCGAAAACACCATATATTTT
>TRBJ1-1|-|-|TRBV29-1
CSVSPGTVNTEAFF
TGCAGCGTTTCCCCTGGGACGGTGAACACTGAAGCTTTCTTT
>TRBJ1-4|-|-|TRBV25-1
CASSDPGKLFF
TGTGCCAGCAGTGACCCGGGAAAACTGTTTTTT
>TRBJ1-2|-|-|TRBV10-3
CAISDKGSYTF
TGTGCCATCAGTGATAAGGGCAGCTACACCTTC
>TRBJ1-4|-|-|TRBV6-6
CASSYSHKAEKLFF
TGTGCCAGCAGTTACTCCCACAAAGCTGAAAAACTGTTTTTT
>TRBJ1-3|-|-|TRBV5-1
CASSLGGNTLGNTIYF
TGCGCCAGCAGCTTGGGGGGTAACACTCTCGGAAACACCATATATTTT
>TRBJ2-7|-|-|TRBV16
CASSRGRGSSYEQYF
TGTGCCAGCAGCCGCGGAAGAGGGAGCTCCTACGAGCAGTACTTC
>TRBJ2-5|TRBD1|-|TRBV5-1
CASSYGQGTQETQYF
TGCGCCAGCAGCTACGGACAGGGAACACAAGAGACCCAGTACTTC
>TRBJ2-7|-|-|TRBV2
CASSAGWGFSSYEQYF
TGTGCCAGCAGCGCCGGATGGGGGTTTAGCTCCTACGAGCAGTACTTC
>TRBJ2-7|TRBD1|-|TRBV6-1
CASLPWDRGRNEQYF
TGTGCCAGCCTCCCCTGGGATAGGGGGCGCAACGAGCAGTACTTC
>TRBJ2-1|-|-|TRBV18
CASFRQAASNEQFF
TGTGCCAGCTTTAGACAGGCCGCGTCCAATGAGCAGTTCTTC
>TRBJ2-7|-|-|TRBV4-3
CASSQGGQAGYEQYF
TGCGCCAGCAGCCAAGGGGGGCAGGCTGGCTACGAGCAGTACTTC